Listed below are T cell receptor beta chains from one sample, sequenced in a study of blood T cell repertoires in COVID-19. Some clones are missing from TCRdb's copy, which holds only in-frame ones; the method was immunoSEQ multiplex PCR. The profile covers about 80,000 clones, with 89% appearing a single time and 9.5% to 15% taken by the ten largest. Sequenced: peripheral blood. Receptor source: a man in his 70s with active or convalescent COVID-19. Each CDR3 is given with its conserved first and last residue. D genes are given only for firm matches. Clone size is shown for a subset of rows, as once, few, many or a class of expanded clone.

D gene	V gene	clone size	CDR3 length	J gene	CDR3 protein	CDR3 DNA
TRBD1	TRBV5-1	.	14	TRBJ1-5	CASSRTGADQPQHF	TGCGCCAGCAGCCGTACAGGGGCCGATCAGCCCCAGCATTTT
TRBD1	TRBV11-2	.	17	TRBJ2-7	CASSLGPGTGLTAEQYF	TGTGCCAGCAGCTTAGGTCCCGGGACAGGCCTTACGGCCGAGCAGTACTTC
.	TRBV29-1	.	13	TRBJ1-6	CSAQARRDSPLHF	TGCAGCGCCCAGGCGAGAAGAGATTCACCCCTCCACTTT
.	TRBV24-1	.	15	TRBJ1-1	CATSDPREGNTEAFF	TGTGCCACCAGTGACCCTCGGGAGGGGAACACTGAAGCTTTCTTT
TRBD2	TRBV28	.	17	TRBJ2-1	CASSSRTSGGVYNEQFF	TGTGCCAGCAGTTCCCGGACTAGCGGGGGAGTTTACAATGAGCAGTTCTTC
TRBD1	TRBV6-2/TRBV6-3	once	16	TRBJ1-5	CASSYGVQGADQPQHF	TGTGCCAGCAGTTACGGGGTACAGGGGGCGGACCAGCCCCAGCATTTT
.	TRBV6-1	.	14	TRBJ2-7	CASSEAGDSVEQYF	TGTGCCAGCAGTGAAGCTGGGGACTCTGTCGAGCAGTACTTC
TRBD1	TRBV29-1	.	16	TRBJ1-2	CSVQSNRGTANYGYTF	TGCAGCGTTCAATCCAACAGGGGAACGGCTAACTATGGCTACACCTTC
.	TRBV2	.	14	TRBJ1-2	CASTGNRLNYGYTF	TGTGCCAGCACCGGGAACCGTCTTAACTATGGCTACACCTTC
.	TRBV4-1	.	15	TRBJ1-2	CASSPGGGRVHGYTF	TGCGCCAGCAGCCCGGGGGGAGGACGGGTTCATGGCTACACCTTC
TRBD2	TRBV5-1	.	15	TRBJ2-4	CASSLISAGENIQYF	TGCGCCAGCAGCTTAATTTCGGCGGGGGAAAACATTCAGTACTTC
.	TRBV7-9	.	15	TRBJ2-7	CASSLGVNRDYEQYF	TGTGCCAGCAGCTTAGGGGTTAACAGAGACTACGAGCAGTACTTC
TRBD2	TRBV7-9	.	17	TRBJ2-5	CASSPLGSGGPQETQYF	TGTGCCAGCAGCCCACTGGGTAGCGGGGGCCCGCAAGAGACCCAGTACTTC
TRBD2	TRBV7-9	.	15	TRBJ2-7	CASSFGSGGHEEQYF	TGTGCCAGCAGCTTCGGTAGCGGGGGGCACGAAGAGCAGTACTTC
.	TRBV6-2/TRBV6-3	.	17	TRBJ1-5	CASSYSTSRGLDQPQHF	TGTGCCAGCAGTTACTCGACGTCCCGGGGACTCGATCAGCCCCAGCATTTT
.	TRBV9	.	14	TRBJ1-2	CASSVGGENYGYTF	TGTGCCAGCAGCGTAGGGGGGGAGAACTATGGCTACACCTTC
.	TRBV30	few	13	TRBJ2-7	CAWSVGQTYEQYF	TGTGCCTGGAGTGTTGGACAGACCTACGAGCAGTACTTC
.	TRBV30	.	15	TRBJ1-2	CAWSVGGGFGYGYTF	TGTGCCTGGAGTGTGGGGGGAGGTTTTGGCTATGGCTACACCTTC
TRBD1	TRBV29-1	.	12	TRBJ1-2	CSVRQGTTGYTF	TGCAGCGTCAGACAGGGAACAACTGGCTACACCTTC
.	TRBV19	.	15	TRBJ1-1	CASSIPYGGNTEAFF	TGTGCCAGTAGTATCCCCTACGGGGGGAACACTGAAGCTTTCTTT
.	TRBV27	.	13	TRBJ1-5	CASRRNRDQPQHF	TGTGCCAGCAGGCGAAACAGGGATCAGCCCCAGCATTTT
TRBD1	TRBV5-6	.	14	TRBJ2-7	CASSPDRGRGEQYF	TGTGCCAGCAGCCCCGACAGGGGGCGGGGCGAGCAGTACTTC
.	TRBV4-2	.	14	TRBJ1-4	CASSQVQQGEKLFF	TGTGCCAGCAGCCAAGTCCAACAGGGTGAAAAACTGTTTTTT
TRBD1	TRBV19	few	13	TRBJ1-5	CASGTGVRQPQHF	TGTGCCAGCGGGACAGGGGTTCGACAGCCCCAGCATTTT
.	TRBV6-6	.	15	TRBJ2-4	CASSLNYRVGNIQYF	TGTGCCAGCAGCCTCAATTACAGGGTCGGAAACATTCAGTACTTC
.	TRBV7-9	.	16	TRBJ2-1	CASSLALELALDEQFF	TGTGCCAGCAGCTTAGCGCTTGAACTAGCTCTAGATGAGCAGTTCTTC
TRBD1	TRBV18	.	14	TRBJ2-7	CASSLPGGGYEQYF	TGTGCCAGCTCACTCCCAGGGGGTGGGTACGAGCAGTACTTC
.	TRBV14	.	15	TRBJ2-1	CASSQGESSYNEQFF	TGTGCCAGCAGCCAAGGTGAGAGCTCCTACAATGAGCAGTTCTTC
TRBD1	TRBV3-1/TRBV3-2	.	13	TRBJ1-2	CASSNRGPYGYTF	TGTGCCAGCAGCAACAGGGGGCCCTATGGCTACACCTTC
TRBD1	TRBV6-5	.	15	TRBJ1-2	CASRLGQGTKYGYTF	TGTGCCAGCAGACTTGGACAGGGTACAAAATATGGCTACACCTTC
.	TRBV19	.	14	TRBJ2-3	CASSIRRGTDTQYF	TGTGCCAGTAGTATCCGCAGGGGCACAGATACGCAGTATTTT
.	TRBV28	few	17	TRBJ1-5	CASSLWSIRAENQPQHF	TGTGCCAGCAGTTTATGGTCGATCAGGGCGGAAAATCAGCCCCAGCATTTT
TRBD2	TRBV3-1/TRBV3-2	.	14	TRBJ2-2	CASSRGGSTGELFF	TGTGCCAGCAGCCGCGGGGGGTCCACCGGGGAGCTGTTTTTT